These 20 T cell receptor beta chains share one sample of origin, sequenced in a study of blood T cell repertoires in COVID-19. The repertoire was sequenced with immunoSEQ multiplex PCR; TCRdb's copy has only in-frame clones and lacks some. The data hold fewer than 200,000 clones, with about 79% observed a single time. Sequenced sample: peripheral blood. The receptors here all came from a woman aged 70-85 years with acute or convalescent COVID-19.

The chain joins TRBV6-1 to TRBJ2-5, with TRBD2 identical over 13 bases. The CDR3 extends over 15 amino acids. Germline CDR1 is MNHNS and CDR2 is SASEGT. Unmatched junction bases numbered 3, after V lost 3 bases and J lost 5 bases. The CDR3 region has the DNA TGTGCCAGCAGTGAGGGACTAGCGGGATGGGAGACCCAGTACTTC. This gives the protein CASSEGLAGWETQYF.

The chain recombines TRBV7-9 with TRBJ2-1, with a possible D match to TRBD2 (6 bases). Trimming removed 8 bases at V and 2 bases at J, with 16 bases between. Per the germline V gene, CDR1 is SEHNR and CDR2 is FQNEAQ (reference sequence). The CDR3 runs to 15 residues. The CDR3 nucleotides are TGTGCCAGCTCCCGGGACTCCCAACCCTACAATGAGCAGTTCTTC. It yields the protein CASSRDSQPYNEQFF.

This chain joins TRBV6-5 and TRBJ1-2; D is perhaps TRBD1 (5 bases). Trimming took 4 bases from V and 3 from J, leaving 12 bases between them. Germline CDR1 reads MNHEY; CDR2 reads SVGAGI. This CDR3 is built from 14 residues. The CDR3 protein is CASSSGGLDYGYTF. Here the CDR3 DNA reads TGTGCCAGCAGTTCCGGGGGTTTGGACTATGGCTACACCTTC.

The chain carries TRBV4-2 and TRBJ2-1, with 15 bases aligning to TRBD2. The CDR3 spans 17 residues. Germline V lookup: CDR1 LGHNA, CDR2 YNFKEQ. Trimming removed 5 bases from V and 4 bases from J; junction bases left unmatched: 6. CDR3 nucleotide sequence: TGTGCCAGCAGCGGGCGGACTAGCGGGAGGGGGTACAATGAGCAGTTCTTC. Translating it yields CASSGRTSGRGYNEQFF.

This sequence joins TRBV12-3 or TRBV12-4 and TRBJ1-2, with 7 bases aligning to TRBD1. V trimming: 5 bases; J trimming: 8 bases; junction bases outside the gene matches: 8. The CDR3 loop spans 13 amino acids. The CDR3 here is CASSTTGEGGYTF. DNA of the CDR3: TGTGCCAGCAGTACCACAGGGGAAGGCGGCTACACCTTC.

The chain joins TRBV3-1 (or the pseudogene TRBV3-2) to TRBJ2-3; 10 bases line up with TRBD2. Germline values: CDR1 LGHDT, CDR2 YNNKEL (reference sequence). V was pared by 4 bases and J by 3 bases, with 7 bases of the junction left unmatched. This CDR3 has 16 amino acids. CDR3 in DNA: TGTGCCAGCAGCCCAAAAACTAGCGGGGTAACAGATACGCAGTATTTT. As protein: CASSPKTSGVTDTQYF.

The rearrangement links TRBV9 to TRBJ2-1; possibly TRBD1 for D (5 bases). V gave up 4 bases and J gave up 4 bases, with 12 bases separating them. The CDR3 totals 14 residues. Germline V CDR1 and CDR2: SGDLS, YYNGEE. The CDR3 reads CASSTQTAYNEQFF. Here the CDR3 DNA reads TGTGCCAGCAGCACCCAGACAGCTTACAATGAGCAGTTCTTC.

V usage is TRBV4-1 and J usage is TRBJ1-4, with D tentatively TRBD1 (5 bases). CDR1 and CDR2 from the germline V gene are MGHRA and YSYEKL. V was shortened by 0 bases and J by 15 bases, with 11 bases between the two germline ends. The CDR3 is 12 amino acids. In nucleotides, the CDR3 is TGCGCCAGCAGCCAAGATGGAGGGGTGATGTTTTTT. As protein: CASSQDGGVMFF.

The gene calls are TRBV3-1 (or the pseudogene TRBV3-2) and TRBJ1-6; D ambiguous. The CDR3 is 13 amino acids. Trimming took 4 bases from V and 9 from J, leaving 10 bases between them. The germline V gene encodes CDR1 LGHDT and CDR2 YNNKEL (reference sequence). The DNA of the CDR3 is TGTGCCAGCAGCCGAGACGGTGGTTCACCCCTCCACTTT. Translation: CASSRDGGSPLHF.

The chain joins TRBV6-1 to TRBJ2-1; TRBD1 matches 7 bases. The germline CDR1 and CDR2 sequences are MNHNS and SASEGT. CDR3 length equals 17 residues. The ends lost 1 base at V and 9 bases at J; junction bases unmatched: 15. The CDR3: CASSEGPGTVSLSEQFF. For the CDR3, the DNA is TGTGCCAGCAGTGAAGGCCCCGGGACAGTAAGTTTAAGTGAGCAGTTCTTC.

This clone was observed a single time. The chain uses TRBV5-1 and TRBJ2-1; TRBD1 aligns across 7 bases. Per the germline V gene, CDR1 is SGHRS and CDR2 is YFSETQ. The CDR3 runs 12 residues. The V segment lost 3 bases and the J segment 7 bases; nucleotides outside the gene matches: 1. CDR3: CASSSDRNEQFF. The CDR3 nucleotides are TGCGCCAGCAGCTCGGACAGGAATGAGCAGTTCTTC.

This clone was observed a handful of times. The rearrangement uses TRBV29-1 and TRBJ2-5, with a tentative D call TRBD2 (5 bases). Germline values: CDR1 SQVTM, CDR2 ANQGSEA. The V gene lost 5 bases and the J gene lost 7 bases, with 14 bases spanning the gap. This CDR3 has 12 amino acids. CDR3 in DNA: TGCAGCGTTTCCCAGAGGGTCGGGACCCAGTACTTC. It is translated as CSVSQRVGTQYF.

This chain uses TRBV3-1 (or the pseudogene TRBV3-2) with TRBJ1-1; TRBD1 agrees at 7 bases. The CDR3 is made up of 13 amino acids. V gave up 2 bases and J gave up 7 bases; unmatched junction bases: 4. Germline assignment: CDR1 LGHDT and CDR2 YNNKEL (reference sequence). The DNA for the CDR3 is TGTGCCAGCAGCCAAAGGGACAGAAGTGAAGCTTTCTTT. It encodes CASSQRDRSEAFF.

The chain employs TRBV30 and TRBJ1-3; maybe TRBD1 (5 bases). V gave up 3 bases and J gave up 0 bases, with 12 bases separating them. Germline CDR1 reads GTSNPN; CDR2 reads SVGIG (reference sequence). The CDR3 contains 15 residues. The CDR3 DNA sequence: TGTGCCTGGAGAAGGGGACTTAGCTCTGGAAACACCATATATTTT. It specifies CAWRRGLSSGNTIYF.

This clone appeared a single time. The chain combines TRBV24-1 with TRBJ2-1, with TRBD2 matching 12 bases. CDR1 and CDR2 from the germline V gene are KGHDR and SFDVKD. V was clipped by 4 bases and J by 12 bases; unmatched bases: 3. The CDR3 runs to 13 residues. The CDR3 coding sequence is TGTGCCACCAGTGAGCTGACTAGCGGGAGGCAGTTCTTC. Protein sequence: CATSELTSGRQFF.

The CDR3 DNA follows: TGTGCCATCACGAGCGGGAGGGACACCGGGGAGCTGTTTTTT. This encodes CAITSGRDTGELFF. This chain links TRBV10-3 with TRBJ2-2; TRBD2 matches at 10 bases. Germline V gene sequence: CDR1 ENHRY, CDR2 SYGVKD. This CDR3 comprises 14 residues. The V segment lost 7 bases and the J segment 3 bases; nucleotides outside the gene matches: 2.

This sequence joins TRBV2 and TRBJ2-7, with TRBD1 matching over 11 bases. The CDR3 spans 16 residues. CDR1 is SNHLY, CDR2 FYNNEI, per germline. After removal of 7 bases from V and 6 bases from J, the junction contained 14 bases not matched to a gene. CDR3 amino acids: CASTPARDRGTGEQYF. CDR3 nucleotides: TGTGCCAGCACCCCTGCCCGGGACAGGGGGACTGGCGAGCAGTACTTC.

The chain joins TRBV27 to TRBJ1-4; D might be TRBD1 (6 bases). CDR1 is MNHEY and CDR2 is SMNVEV in the germline V gene (reference sequence). The CDR3 loop spans 14 amino acids. V lost 3 bases and J 7 bases, leaving 12 bases between the germline ends. CDR3 coding DNA: TGTGCCAGCAGTTTGGCAGGGGCCGGTGAAAAACTGTTTTTT. Translating it yields CASSLAGAGEKLFF. The full variable domain, completed using reference TRBV27 and TRBJ1-4, is EAQVTQNPRYLITVTGKKLTVTCSQNMNHEYMSWYRQDPGLGLRQIYYSMNVEVTDKGDVPEGYKVSRKEKRNFPLILESPSPNQTSLYFCASSLAGAGEKLFFGSGTQLSVL.

The V and J genes are TRBV7-2 and TRBJ2-1; 10 bases map to TRBD2. CDR3 length equals 16 residues. Germline V gene sequence: CDR1 SGHTA, CDR2 FQGNSA. V was clipped by 1 base and J by 8 bases; unmatched bases: 8. In nucleotides, the CDR3 is TGTGCCAGCAGCTTAGGTCCAGCGGGAGGGTTGTATGAGCAGTTCTTC. Translation: CASSLGPAGGLYEQFF.

The rearrangement links TRBV29-1 to TRBJ1-1; D gene unclear. V lost 2 bases, J lost 0 bases, and 10 bases lay in between. Germline V gene data show CDR1 as SQVTM and CDR2 as ANQGSEA. The CDR3 length is 14 residues. CDR3 DNA sequence: TGCAGCGTTGAACGCCCGGGAATGAACACTGAAGCTTTCTTT. Translated, it gives CSVERPGMNTEAFF.